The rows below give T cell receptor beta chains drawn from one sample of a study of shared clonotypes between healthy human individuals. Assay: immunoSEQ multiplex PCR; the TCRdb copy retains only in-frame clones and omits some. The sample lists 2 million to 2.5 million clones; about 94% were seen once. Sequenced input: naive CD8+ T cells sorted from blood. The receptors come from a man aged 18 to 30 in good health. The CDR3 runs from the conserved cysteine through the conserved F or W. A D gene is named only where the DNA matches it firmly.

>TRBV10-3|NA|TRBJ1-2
CATQQGIHGYTF
TGTGCCACCCAACAGGGTATCCATGGCTACACCTTC
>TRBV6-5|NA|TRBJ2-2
CASSYWREDTGELFF
TGTGCCAGCAGTTATTGGAGGGAGGACACCGGGGAGCTGTTTTTT
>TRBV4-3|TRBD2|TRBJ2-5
CASSQDREAGKGQETQYF
TGCGCCAGCAGCCAAGATCGGGAGGCCGGGAAGGGCCAAGAGACCCAGTACTTC
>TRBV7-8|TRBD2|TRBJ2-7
CASSSGPRESLNSNTSYEQYF
TGTGCCAGCAGCTCAGGGCCGCGGGAGAGCCTAAATTCAAACACCTCCTACGAGCAGTACTTC
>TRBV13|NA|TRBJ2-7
CASSNQGYEQYF
TGTGCCAGCAGCAACCAGGGTTACGAGCAGTACTTC
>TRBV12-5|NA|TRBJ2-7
CASAAGKSYEQYF
TGTGCTAGTGCCGCGGGAAAATCTTACGAGCAGTACTTC
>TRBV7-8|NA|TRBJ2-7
CASSLIIGDSSYEQYF
TGTGCCAGCAGCTTAATTATCGGCGACAGTTCCTACGAGCAGTACTTC
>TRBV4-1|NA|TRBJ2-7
CASSQSQGGAYEQYF
TGCGCCAGCAGCCAAAGTCAGGGGGGGGCCTACGAGCAGTACTTC
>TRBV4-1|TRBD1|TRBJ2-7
CASSPRDSSYEQYF
TGCGCCAGCAGCCCCCGGGACAGCTCCTACGAGCAGTACTTC
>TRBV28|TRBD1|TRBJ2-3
CASSLGTGSWTLDTQYF
TGTGCCAGCAGTTTAGGGACAGGGTCTTGGACACTTGATACGCAGTATTTT
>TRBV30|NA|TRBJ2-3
CAWSVSPDTQYF
TGTGCCTGGAGTGTAAGTCCAGATACGCAGTATTTT
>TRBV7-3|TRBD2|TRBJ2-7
CASRPLGLDRESGCEQYF
TGTGCCAGCAGACCACTGGGACTAGATAGGGAATCCGGATGCGAGCAGTACTTC
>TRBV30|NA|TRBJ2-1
CAWSPSSYNEQFF
TGTGCCTGGAGTCCCTCCTCCTACAATGAGCAGTTCTTC
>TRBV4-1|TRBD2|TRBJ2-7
CASSQRTSDEQYF
TGCGCCAGCAGCCAACGGACTAGCGACGAGCAGTACTTC
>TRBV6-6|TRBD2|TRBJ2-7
CASQEKAGAYEQYF
TGTGCATCCCAGGAGAAAGCGGGGGCCTACGAGCAGTACTTC
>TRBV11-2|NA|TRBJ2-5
CASSFTGPYQETQYF
TGTGCCAGCAGCTTCACAGGACCCTACCAAGAGACCCAGTACTTC
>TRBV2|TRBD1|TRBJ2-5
CASEPSPGQGASETQYF
TGTGCCAGCGAGCCATCACCGGGACAGGGGGCTTCGGAGACCCAGTACTTC
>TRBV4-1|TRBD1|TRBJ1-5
CASRGQGSNQPQHF
TGCGCCAGCAGGGGACAGGGCAGCAATCAGCCCCAGCATTTT
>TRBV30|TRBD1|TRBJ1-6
CAWSFGTENSPLHF
TGTGCCTGGAGTTTTGGGACAGAAAATTCACCCCTCCACTTT
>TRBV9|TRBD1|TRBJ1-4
CASSVGAGGHNEKLFF
TGTGCCAGCAGCGTAGGGGCAGGGGGCCACAATGAAAAACTGTTTTTT
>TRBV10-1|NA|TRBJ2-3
CASSDGDTQYF
TGCGCCAGCAGTGATGGGGATACGCAGTATTTT
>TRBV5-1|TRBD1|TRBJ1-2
CASSSGTDDGYTF
TGCGCCAGCAGTTCCGGGACAGATGATGGCTACACCTTC
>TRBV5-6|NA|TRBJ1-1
CASSYSRHGDTEAFF
TGTGCCAGCAGCTACTCTAGACACGGTGACACTGAAGCTTTCTTT
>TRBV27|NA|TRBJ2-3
CASSPLWIERGIDTQYF
TGTGCCAGCAGTCCCCTATGGATAGAACGGGGGATAGATACGCAGTATTTT
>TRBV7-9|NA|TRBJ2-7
CASSSARTSYEQYF
TGTGCCAGCAGCTCGGCCAGGACCTCCTACGAGCAGTACTTC
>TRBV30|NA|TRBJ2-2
CAWSRLAETGELFF
TGTGCCTGGAGTAGGTTAGCGGAAACCGGGGAGCTGTTTTTT